One and the same sample provided the 10 T cell receptor beta chains below, sequenced in a study of blood T cells in healthy people across ages. Alongside a J-beta primer mix, a sample-barcoded 5' primer served in a second PCR lasting roughly 7 to 12 cycles. MiXCR, applied by TCRdb to the 5' RACE reads, yields one record per CDR3 protein. This sample has approximately 800,000 distinct CDR3 sequences, with around half found just once. Input material: blood. These receptors originate from an older man in good health.

This clonotype was seen a handful of times. The chain joins TRBV5-1 to TRBJ2-1; D is perhaps TRBD2 (6 bases). The CDR3 is 15 amino acids. Trimming stripped 0 bases from V and 6 bases from J, with 13 bases between. From germline, CDR1 is SGHRS and CDR2 YFSETQ. The CDR3, as DNA: TGCGCCAGCAGCTTGGAACTGGACTATCCCAATGAGCAGTTCTTC. It encodes CASSLELDYPNEQFF.

The V gene is TRBV7-9, the J gene TRBJ2-3; D not resolved. The CDR3 loop spans 13 amino acids. Trimming removed 1 base at V and 14 bases at J, with 16 bases between. Germline assignment: CDR1 SEHNR and CDR2 FQNEAQ (reference sequence). The CDR3 reads CASSLEFHRYAYF. In DNA form, the CDR3 reads TGTGCCAGCAGCTTAGAGTTTCACAGATACGCGTATTTT.

The rearrangement links TRBV30 to TRBJ2-7; D remains unclear. The CDR3 sequence is 12 residues long. Germline V gene sequence: CDR1 GTSNPN, CDR2 SVGIG (reference sequence). Between the trimmed V and J ends, which lost 5 bases and 0 bases, there was a span of 8 bases. The CDR3 region is CAWGPSSYEQYF. In nucleotides, the CDR3 is TGTGCCTGGGGTCCGTCCTCCTACGAGCAGTACTTC.

The chain has TRBV6-1 and TRBJ1-2; TRBD1 aligns across 8 bases. From germline, CDR1 is MNHNS and CDR2 SASEGT. V shed 1 base and J 4 bases; nucleotides not matched to a gene: 5. The CDR3 sequence is 15 residues long. Here the CDR3 DNA reads TGTGCCAGCAGTGAAGGGACAGGGAGCGGCTATGGCTACACCTTC. Translating it yields CASSEGTGSGYGYTF.

This clonotype occurred a few times. This sequence joins TRBV21-1 and TRBJ2-5; the D segment call TRBD2 is taken from the table without a DNA check. TRBV21-1 is a documented pseudogene. The CDR3 sequence is 16 residues long. The CDR3 DNA follows: TGTGCCAGCAGCAAAGCGGGGCGAGGAGCCCGTGAGACCCAGTACTTC. Translation gives CASSKAGRGARETQYF.

This clonotype was detected once. The chain carries TRBV7-2 and TRBJ2-5; no clear D. There are 11 residues in the CDR3. The V gene lost 5 bases and the J gene lost 5 bases, with 6 bases spanning the gap. Germline CDR1 SGHTA, CDR2 FQGNSA. Written as DNA, the CDR3 is TGTGCCAGCAGCCCTCATGAGACCCAGTACTTC. Protein product: CASSPHETQYF. The entire variable domain, with the rest obtained from reference TRBV7-2 and TRBJ2-5, is as follows: GAGVSQSPSNKVTEKGKDVELRCDPISGHTALYWYRQSLGQGLEFLIYFQGNSAPDKSGLPSDRFSAERTGGSVSTLTIQRTQQEDSAVYLCASSPHETQYFGPGTRLLVL.

The chain has TRBV27 and TRBJ2-7, with D perhaps TRBD1 (6 bases). The assigned J gene may be wrong: the sequence end matches TRBJ2-5 better. The CDR3 length is 17 residues. Germline V gene data show CDR1 as MNHEY and CDR2 as SMNVEV (reference sequence). This chain's CDR3 is CASRPPLELGAKETQYF. The CDR3 DNA follows: TGTGCCAGCAGACCCCCTCTGGAGCTGGGGGCGAAGGAGACCCAGTACTTC.

The chain links TRBV20-1 to TRBJ1-5; TRBD1 is a possible D gene (6 bases). The V and J ends lost 1 base and 6 bases respectively, with 16 bases between them. The CDR3 sequence is 15 residues long. CDR1 is DFQATT and CDR2 is SNEGSKA in the germline V gene (reference sequence). The CDR3 DNA sequence: TGCAGTGCTAGAGCGGTCAACAGGGAGTCTCAGCCCCAGCATTTT. Translated: CSARAVNRESQPQHF.

This clonotype has more than one count but fewer than ten. The CDR3 DNA sequence: TGTGCCAGCAGCCATGAGGGGGACAGGGGACCTGGCTACACCTTC. Translated, it gives CASSHEGDRGPGYTF. The V call is TRBV3-1, the J call TRBJ1-2; 10 positions agree with TRBD1. CDR1 LGHDT and CDR2 YNNKEL come from the germline V gene (reference sequence). J lost 7 bases, V lost 3 bases, and 8 bases had no gene match. This CDR3 has 15 residues.

The chain couples TRBV9 to TRBJ2-1; 8 bases fit TRBD2. The CDR3 sequence is 14 residues long. V lost 4 bases, J lost 12 bases, and 12 bases stayed unmatched. Germline values: CDR1 SGDLS, CDR2 YYNGEE. CDR3 in amino acids: CASSPASGLGTQFF. Here the CDR3 DNA reads TGTGCCAGCAGCCCCGCTAGCGGGCTGGGGACGCAGTTCTTC.